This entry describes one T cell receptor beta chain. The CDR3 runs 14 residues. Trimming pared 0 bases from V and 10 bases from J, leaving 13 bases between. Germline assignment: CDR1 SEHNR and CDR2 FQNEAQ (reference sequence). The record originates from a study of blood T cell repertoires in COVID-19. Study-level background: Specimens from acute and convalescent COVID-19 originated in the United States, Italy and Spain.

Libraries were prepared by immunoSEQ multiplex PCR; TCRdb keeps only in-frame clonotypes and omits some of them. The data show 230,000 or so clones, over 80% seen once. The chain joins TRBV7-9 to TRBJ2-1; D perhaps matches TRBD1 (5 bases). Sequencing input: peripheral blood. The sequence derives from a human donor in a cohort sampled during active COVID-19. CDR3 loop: CASSLASVDREQFF. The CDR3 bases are TGTGCCAGCAGCTTAGCGTCGGTCGACAGAGAGCAGTTCTTC.